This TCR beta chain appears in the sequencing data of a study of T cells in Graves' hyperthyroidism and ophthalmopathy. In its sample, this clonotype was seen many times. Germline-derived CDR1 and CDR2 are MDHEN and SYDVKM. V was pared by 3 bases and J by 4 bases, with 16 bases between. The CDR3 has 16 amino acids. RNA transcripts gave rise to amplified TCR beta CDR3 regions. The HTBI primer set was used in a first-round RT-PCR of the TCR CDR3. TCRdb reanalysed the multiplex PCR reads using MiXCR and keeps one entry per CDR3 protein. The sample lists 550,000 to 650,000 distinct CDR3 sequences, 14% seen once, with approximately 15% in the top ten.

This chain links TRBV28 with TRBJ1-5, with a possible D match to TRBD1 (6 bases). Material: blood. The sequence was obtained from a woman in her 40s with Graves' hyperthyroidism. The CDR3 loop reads CASSFLVRGGNQPQHF. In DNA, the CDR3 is TGTGCCAGCAGTTTTTTAGTCAGGGGAGGAAATCAGCCCCAGCATTTT.